Presented here are 29 T cell receptor beta chains from one specimen sequenced in a study of beta chain features in type 1 diabetes. Study outcomes and limitations: Among patients with Type 1 diabetes, TCRB CDR3s were moderately but significantly shorter in every one of the four CD4+ subsets.

The sequenced template was cDNA made from the entire isolated RNA. The table came from immunoSEQ multiplex PCR; TCRdb's copy has only in-frame clones and leaves some out. The table records 150,000 to 170,000 clones, 10% of them present only once. No cognate antigen is known for these TCRs. Specimen: central memory CD4+ T cells from blood. The receptor set was obtained from a man aged 25-40 years with type 1 diabetes.

The table lists this clone with a few counts. The gene calls are TRBV7-2 and TRBJ2-6, with D perhaps TRBD1 (5 bases). In germline, CDR1 is SGHTA, CDR2 FQGNSA. This CDR3 comprises 14 residues. The germline V and J ends were trimmed by 6 bases and 2 bases, with 8 bases remaining between them. The chain's CDR3 is CASSGRAGANVLTF. The CDR3 DNA follows: TGTGCCAGCAGTGGCAGGGCTGGGGCCAACGTCCTGACTTTC.

The rearrangement links TRBV7-2 to TRBJ2-7; 7 bases are a match to TRBD2. CDR1 and CDR2 (germline): SGHTA, FQGNSA. V lost 1 base to trimming and J lost 7 bases; unmatched junction nucleotides: 10. The CDR3 length is 15 residues. CDR3: CASSLEAGANGEQYF. CDR3 DNA sequence: TGTGCCAGCAGCTTAGAGGCGGGAGCTAATGGAGAGCAGTACTTC.

This clone showed up just a few times. V usage is TRBV14 and J usage is TRBJ2-7; 7 nucleotides line up with TRBD2. Trimming at V came to 4 bases and at J to 3 bases, leaving 9 bases not matched to a gene. The CDR3 contains 15 residues. Germline V CDR1 and CDR2: SGHDN, FVKESK. Here the CDR3 reads CASSRYVGGIYEQYF. DNA of the CDR3: TGTGCCAGCAGCCGCTATGTGGGGGGGATCTACGAGCAGTACTTC. Complete variable domain (other parts from reference TRBV14 and TRBJ2-7): EAGVTQFPSHSVIEKGQTVTLRCDPISGHDNLYWYRRVMGKEIKFLLHFVKESKQDESGMPNNRFLAERTGGTYSTLKVQPAELEDSGVYFCASSRYVGGIYEQYFGPGTRLTVT.

J is TRBJ1-5 and V is TRBV7-2, with D possibly matching TRBD1 (6 bases). Trimming took 2 bases from V and 0 from J, leaving 14 bases between them. Germline values: CDR1 SGHTA, CDR2 FQGNSA. The CDR3 sequence is 17 residues long. The CDR3 DNA sequence: TGTGCCAGCAGCTTATACCCGGACAGCTTTAGCAATCAGCCCCAGCATTTT. Translation: CASSLYPDSFSNQPQHF.

This clone has more than one count but fewer than ten. CDR3 bases: TGTGCCAGCGTAGGACACAAACGGGGCAATCAGCCCCAGCATTTT. It codes for CASVGHKRGNQPQHF. The J gene is TRBJ1-5, the V gene TRBV28; a weak D match, TRBD1 (5 bases). Germline V gene data show CDR1 as MDHEN and CDR2 as SYDVKM. Trimming took 8 bases from V and 2 from J, leaving 16 bases between them. CDR3 length: 15 amino acids.

The rearrangement links TRBV2 to TRBJ2-1, with 11 bases that match TRBD2. Trimming cost V 5 bases and J 2 bases; bases outside gene matches: 2. The CDR3 spans 15 residues. The germline gives CDR1 SNHLY, CDR2 FYNNEI. For the CDR3, the DNA is TGTGCCAGCAGTAATAGCGGGAGGGCCTACAATGAGCAGTTCTTC. Protein product: CASSNSGRAYNEQFF.

The table lists this clone with a few counts. A read error may produce the germline difference seen at one junction end. V usage is TRBV7-7 and J usage is TRBJ2-3; 9 bases line up with TRBD2. This CDR3 is built from 14 residues. Germline V gives CDR1 SSHAT, CDR2 FNYEAQ (reference sequence). This chain's CDR3 is CASSSGTSSDTQYF. CDR3 DNA: TGTGCTAGCAGCTCCGGGACTAGCTCAGATACGCAGTATTTT.

This clone has only a few counts. The chain joins TRBV7-2 to TRBJ2-7; 8 bases are shared with TRBD2. With 5 bases clipped from V and 7 bases from J, the junction kept 13 bases outside the gene matches. This CDR3 is 15 amino acids long. The V gene's germline CDR1 is SGHTA and CDR2 FQGNSA. The CDR3 sequence: CASSPAGGRGREQYF. The CDR3, as DNA: TGTGCCAGCAGCCCCGCGGGAGGCCGGGGCCGGGAGCAGTACTTC.

The chain couples TRBV6-6 to TRBJ1-4, with TRBD1 as a possible D gene (5 bases). Trimming took off 6 bases at V and 8 bases at J, with 16 bases between the two ends. Germline V lookup: CDR1 MNHNY, CDR2 SVGAGI (reference sequence). The CDR3 sequence is 14 residues long. CDR3 sequence: CASSPGPGGEKLFF. The CDR3, as DNA: TGTGCCAGCAGCCCGGGCCCGGGGGGAGAAAAACTGTTTTTT.

This clone was seen only a few times. This chain uses TRBV7-2 with TRBJ2-5; 12 bases align to TRBD2. This CDR3 has 17 amino acids. V lost 1 base to trimming and J lost 5 bases; unmatched junction nucleotides: 8. The germline gives CDR1 SGHTA, CDR2 FQGNSA. In DNA, the CDR3 is TGTGCCAGCAGCTTAGGGGTGACTAGCGGGAGTAGGGAGACCCAGTACTTC. It is translated as CASSLGVTSGSRETQYF.

This clone has only a few counts. The chain has TRBV30 and TRBJ1-5; 7 bases align to TRBD1. The CDR3 length is 13 residues. In germline, CDR1 is GTSNPN, CDR2 SVGIG (reference sequence). V shed 5 bases, J shed 7 bases, and the junction held 8 bases outside the gene matches. As DNA, the CDR3 is TGTGCCTGGTCTCAGGGGGATGTGCAGCCCCAGCATTTT. Its translation is CAWSQGDVQPQHF.

The gene calls are TRBV7-9 and TRBJ2-3; 7 bases align to TRBD2. Germline CDR1 SEHNR, CDR2 FQNEAQ (reference sequence). J was trimmed by 4 bases and V by 1 base; bases with no gene match: 5. The CDR3 loop spans 15 amino acids. CDR3: CASSLGTSIADTQYF. In DNA form, the CDR3 reads TGTGCCAGCAGCTTAGGGACTAGTATAGCAGATACGCAGTATTTT.

This rearrangement joins TRBV7-9 to TRBJ2-5; 8 nucleotides align to TRBD1. The ends lost 3 bases at V and 2 bases at J; junction bases unmatched: 5. CDR1 is SEHNR and CDR2 is FQNEAQ in the germline V gene (reference sequence). The CDR3 length is 15 residues. The CDR3 region is CASSFNTGGQETQYF. The CDR3 DNA reads as TGTGCCAGCAGCTTTAACACAGGGGGGCAAGAGACCCAGTACTTC.

This clone was seen only a few times. This sequence joins TRBV28 and TRBJ2-2, with TRBD2 matching over 10 bases. V lost 7 bases and J lost 6; bases outside the gene matches: 8. The CDR3 is 15 amino acids. Germline lookup yields CDR1 MDHEN and CDR2 SYDVKM. The CDR3 sequence: CASTSGSHNAGELFF. Here the CDR3 DNA reads TGTGCCAGCACTAGCGGGAGCCACAATGCCGGGGAGCTGTTTTTT.

The CDR3 is CASRDLAGLSEQYF. CDR3 DNA: TGTGCCAGCAGGGACCTAGCGGGGCTTTCTGAGCAGTACTTC. The chain is built from TRBV6-1 and TRBJ2-7, with 9 bases aligning to TRBD2. The CDR3 spans 14 residues. V was clipped by 6 bases and J by 7 bases; unmatched bases: 10. CDR1 and CDR2 (germline): MNHNS, SASEGT.

V is TRBV2 and J is TRBJ2-7; 10 bases agree with TRBD1. The V gene's germline CDR1 is SNHLY and CDR2 FYNNEI. The CDR3 extends over 14 amino acids. The trim removed 6 bases at V and 5 bases at J, leaving 7 bases unmatched. The CDR3 loop reads CASSRQGALDEQYF. CDR3 sequence (DNA): TGTGCCAGCAGCAGACAGGGGGCGCTGGACGAGCAGTACTTC.

The chain is built from TRBV7-9 and TRBJ2-1, with D perhaps TRBD2 (5 bases). Trimming left V 2 bases short and J 10 bases short, with 12 bases between. The germline V gene has CDR1 SEHNR and CDR2 FQNEAQ (reference sequence). This CDR3 is 13 amino acids long. The CDR3 loop reads CASSLRTVGEQFF. CDR3 nucleotides: TGTGCCAGCAGCTTACGGACTGTGGGAGAGCAGTTCTTC.

V gene TRBV7-8 combines with J gene TRBJ1-2; a weak D match, TRBD1 (5 bases). There are 15 residues in the CDR3. V lost 5 bases and J lost 7, with 20 bases in between. Germline values: CDR1 SGHVS, CDR2 FQNEAQ. In DNA form, the CDR3 reads TGTGCCAGCAGCCAAGAGAGGCTTCGCCAGGGTGGCTACACCTTC. Encoded protein: CASSQERLRQGGYTF. Combining the CDR3 with reference TRBV7-8 and TRBJ1-2 gives the whole variable domain GAGVSQSPRYKVAKRGQDVALRCDPISGHVSLFWYQQALGQGPEFLTYFQNEAQLDKSGLPSDRFFAERPEGSVSTLKIQRTQQEDSAVYLCASSQERLRQGGYTFGSGTRLTVV.

This clone has more than one count but fewer than ten. One end of the junction is discordant with germline, which a read error may explain. The V gene is TRBV28, the J gene TRBJ2-2; no clear D. This CDR3 has 14 residues. CDR1 and CDR2 (germline): MDHEN, SYDVKM. CDR3 sequence: CASRIHENNGELFF. Written as DNA, the CDR3 is TGTGCCAGCAGAATCCACGAAAACAACGGGGAGCTGTTTTTT.

This clone has a handful of counts. The J gene is TRBJ2-3, the V gene TRBV16, with 9 nucleotides matching TRBD2. V was pared by 5 bases and J by 1 base, with 7 bases of the junction left unmatched. The CDR3 has 16 amino acids. In germline, CDR1 is KGHSY, CDR2 FQNENV. The CDR3 sequence is CASSVSGRSRTDTQYF. The CDR3 DNA reads as TGTGCCAGCAGCGTTAGCGGGAGAAGTCGCACAGATACGCAGTATTTT.

The table lists this clone with many counts. The chain is built from TRBV2 and TRBJ2-7; D perhaps matches TRBD1 (6 bases). The CDR3 is 13 residues long. From germline, CDR1 is SNHLY and CDR2 FYNNEI. Between the trimmed V and J ends, which lost 7 bases and 3 bases, there was a span of 13 bases. DNA for the CDR3: TGTGCCAGCACGAGACAGGTGAACTACGAGCAGTACTTC. Translation: CASTRQVNYEQYF.

This clone was seen only a few times. This chain links TRBV6-5 with TRBJ1-5, with a tentative D call TRBD1 (5 bases). The CDR3 sequence is 16 residues long. V dropped 4 bases and J dropped 2 bases, with 15 bases sitting between them. Germline V gene sequence: CDR1 MNHEY, CDR2 SVGAGI. The CDR3 spells CASSLLGRGGNQPQHF. CDR3 sequence (DNA): TGTGCCAGCAGTTTACTGGGGCGCGGTGGCAATCAGCCCCAGCATTTT.

The chain carries TRBV19 and TRBJ2-1; TRBD2 agrees at 9 bases. V dropped 4 bases and J dropped 4; count of bases not matched to a gene: 5. CDR1 and CDR2 (germline): LNHDA, SQIVND (reference sequence). The CDR3 sequence is 15 residues long. The CDR3 DNA sequence: TGTGCCAGTAGTAGCTCCACTAGCGGGTACAATGAGCAGTTCTTC. Translation gives CASSSSTSGYNEQFF.

Only a few counts were recorded for this clone. The V and J genes are TRBV5-4 and TRBJ2-5; TRBD1 matches at 7 bases. CDR1 and CDR2 from the germline V gene are SGHNT and YYREEE (reference sequence). Trimming took 4 bases from V and 2 from J; bases not matched to a gene: 5. The CDR3 extends over 14 amino acids. DNA for the CDR3: TGTGCCAGCAGCCAGGGACAGCAACAAGAGACCCAGTACTTC. Its translation is CASSQGQQQETQYF.

The rearrangement links TRBV2 to TRBJ2-2; D might be TRBD2 (6 bases). Germline lookup yields CDR1 SNHLY and CDR2 FYNNEI. V gave up 8 bases and J gave up 1 base, with 14 bases separating them. The CDR3 is 15 residues long. DNA of the CDR3: TGTGCCAGCTCAGCCGGGACTTTGAACACCGGGGAGCTGTTTTTT. Its translation: CASSAGTLNTGELFF.

Concerning this clone itself: One end of the junction varies from germline; a read error may be responsible. The rearrangement uses TRBV5-4 and TRBJ1-4; D unresolved. The CDR3 is 14 residues long. The V gene's germline CDR1 is SGHNT and CDR2 YYREEE (reference sequence). The CDR3 spells CASSPAEGREKLFF. CDR3 bases: TGCGCCAGCAGCCCGGCAGAAGGGAGGGAAAAACTGTTTTTT.

This rearrangement joins TRBV2 to TRBJ2-7, with 9 bases fitting TRBD2. Losses at the gene ends were 7 bases for V and 5 bases for J; bases not matched to a gene: 9. Per germline, CDR1 SNHLY and CDR2 FYNNEI. CDR3 size: 14 residues. The CDR3 protein is CASTSGDAVHEQYF. DNA for the CDR3: TGTGCCAGCACTAGCGGGGACGCCGTCCACGAGCAGTACTTC.

This clone was picked up a small number of times. The chain recombines TRBV7-2 with TRBJ1-1; a weak D match, TRBD1 (6 bases). The CDR3 extends over 15 amino acids. Trimming shortened V by 3 bases and J by 0 bases, and 11 bases separated the two germline ends. In germline, CDR1 is SGHTA, CDR2 FQGNSA. The CDR3 DNA reads as TGTGCCAGCAGCTTCCTGGGACACCTGAACACTGAAGCTTTCTTT. The encoded protein is CASSFLGHLNTEAFF.

On this clone itself: Within the sample, other DNA sequences also encode this same CDR3. V usage is TRBV30 and J usage is TRBJ2-7; 7 bases agree with TRBD1. Germline CDR1 and CDR2: GTSNPN and SVGIG (reference sequence). The V and J ends lost 0 bases and 4 bases, in that order; junction bases with no gene match: 0. The CDR3 loop spans 12 amino acids. The CDR3 loop is CAWSVQGYEQYF. CDR3 DNA sequence: TGTGCCTGGAGTGTACAGGGGTACGAGCAGTACTTC.